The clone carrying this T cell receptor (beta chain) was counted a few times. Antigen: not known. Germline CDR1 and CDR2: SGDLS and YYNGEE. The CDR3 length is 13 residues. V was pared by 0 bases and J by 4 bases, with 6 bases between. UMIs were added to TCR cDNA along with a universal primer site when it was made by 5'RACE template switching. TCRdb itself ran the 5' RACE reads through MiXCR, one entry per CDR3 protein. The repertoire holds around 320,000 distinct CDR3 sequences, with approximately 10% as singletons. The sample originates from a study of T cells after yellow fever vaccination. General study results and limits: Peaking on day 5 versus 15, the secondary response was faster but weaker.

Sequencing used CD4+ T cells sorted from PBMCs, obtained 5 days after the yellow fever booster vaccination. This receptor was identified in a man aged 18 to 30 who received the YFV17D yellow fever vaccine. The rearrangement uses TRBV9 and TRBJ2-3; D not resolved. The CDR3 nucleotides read TGTGCCAGCAGCGTAGGGATCGCAGATACGCAGTATTTT. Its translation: CASSVGIADTQYF.